The text below deals with one TCR beta chain. The antigen is undetermined. In making TCR beta libraries, quantitative 5'-RACE with molecular barcodes was used. TCRdb called the 5' RACE reads again in MiXCR, with one record for every CDR3 protein. Of around 340,000 distinct CDR3 sequences listed, about 15% are singletons. The data originate from a study of CD8 T cells in ankylosing spondylitis. The CDR3 covers 15 residues. V trimming: 3 bases; J trimming: 7 bases; junction bases outside the gene matches: 7. Points from the study as a whole: Earlier literature documents some of the motif variants in reactive arthritis synovial fluid and blood.

The TCR originated in a male donor with ankylosing spondylitis or in good health (not recorded which). The chain carries TRBV12-3 or TRBV12-4 and TRBJ1-5; 9 nucleotides match TRBD1. Sequencing input: blood, either unsorted or a sorted T cell fraction (not recorded which). The CDR3 spells CASSFWDREGQPQHF. CDR3 DNA sequence: TGTGCCAGCAGTTTCTGGGACAGGGAGGGACAGCCCCAGCATTTT.